The next 14 T cell receptor beta chains were all read from a single sample in a study of CXCR3-negative and CXCR3-positive naive CD8 T cells. Study results and limitations: A higher hydrophobicity marked the TRB CDR3s of CXCR3-positive naive cells versus CXCR3-negative naive cells.

TRB cDNA libraries were made by UMI-labeled 5' RACE. Using the 5' RACE reads, TCRdb records one entry per CDR3 protein without DNA. In total, the table holds 110,000 or so distinct CDR3 sequences. No antigen is known for these receptors. The source material was naive CXCR3+ CD8+ T cells from blood. As for subset: CD45RO-CCR7+CD27+CD95- naive CD8+ T cells expressing CXCR3 (TNR3+). The source is a human donor in good health. Some clones in this sample may be carry-over from other donors' samples.

The chain employs TRBV7-9 and TRBJ2-1; the TRBD2 assignment by TCRdb is unverifiable without DNA. Germline CDR1 reads SEHNR; CDR2 reads FQNEAQ (reference sequence). The CDR3 consists of 14 residues. CDR3 sequence reads: CASSLGTSVNEQFF.

This sequence joins TRBV27 and TRBJ2-7; TCRdb designates TRBD1, a call that cannot be tested without DNA. The CDR3 consists of 15 residues. CDR1 is MNHEY and CDR2 is SMNVEV in the germline V gene (reference sequence). The CDR3 here is CASSLSGGASYEQYF.

The chain has TRBV25-1 and TRBJ2-1; there is no DNA to check the TCRdb D call of TRBD1. The CDR3 consists of 15 residues. CDR1 and CDR2 (germline): MGHDK, SYGVNS. CDR3 amino acids: CASSDLSNIRESLFF.

The rearrangement joins TRBV7-6 to TRBJ2-5; TCRdb designates TRBD2, a call that cannot be tested without DNA. Germline CDR1 reads SGHVS; CDR2 reads FNYEAQ. This CDR3 region has 15 residues. This CDR3 is CASSPHLGAGETQYF.

The V gene is TRBV15, the J gene TRBJ1-3; TCRdb's assignment of TRBD1 cannot be checked, as there is no DNA. The CDR3 runs 15 residues. Germline assignment: CDR1 LNHNV and CDR2 YYDKDF (reference sequence). CDR3 sequence reads: CATSRARTDGNTIYF.

The chain recombines TRBV7-9 with TRBJ1-1; with no DNA, the TCRdb D assignment of TRBD1 cannot be verified. Germline assignment: CDR1 SEHNR and CDR2 FQNEAQ (reference sequence). This CDR3 comprises 16 residues. CDR3: CASSPGTGGTFTEAFF.

V and J are TRBV20-1 and TRBJ2-7; TCRdb reports TRBD1, a call that lacks DNA to check it against. Germline assignment: CDR1 DFQATT and CDR2 SNEGSKA (reference sequence). The CDR3 is made up of 16 amino acids. The CDR3 sequence: CSASGTGTPTVYEQYF.

The chain recombines TRBV29-1 with TRBJ1-2. The length of the CDR3 is 14 residues. Germline CDR1 is SQVTM and CDR2 is ANQGSEA. This CDR3 is CSVGNKVDGPDYTF.

This chain links TRBV4-1 with TRBJ2-5; TCRdb gives TRBD1 as the D gene, but with no DNA this cannot be confirmed. Germline V CDR1 and CDR2: MGHRA, YSYEKL. The CDR3 runs 15 residues. CDR3 in amino acids: CASSQLSQGQETQYF.

V gene TRBV6-5 combines with J gene TRBJ2-1; TCRdb names TRBD2, which stays unverified in the absence of DNA. The CDR3 is 15 residues long. Germline V lookup: CDR1 MNHEY, CDR2 SVGAGI. This chain's CDR3 is CASSQWREGYNEQFF.

J is TRBJ1-2 and V is TRBV14. The CDR3 totals 16 residues. Germline V gene lookup returns CDR1 SGHDN and CDR2 FVKESK. The CDR3: CASSQFPAVGGAGYTF.

The chain links TRBV29-1 to TRBJ2-3; no DNA is available, so the TRBD2 call from TCRdb remains unchecked. This CDR3 contains 15 residues. Germline V lookup: CDR1 SQVTM, CDR2 ANQGSEA. The CDR3 sequence is CSVELAGAEGDTQYF.

The rearrangement links TRBV5-6 to TRBJ1-5. This CDR3 has 15 amino acids. Per the germline V gene, CDR1 is SGHDT and CDR2 is YYEEEE. The chain's CDR3 is CASSFWELSNQPQHF.

The chain has TRBV2 and TRBJ2-7. The CDR3 totals 12 residues. CDR1 and CDR2 (germline): SNHLY, FYNNEI. CDR3 residues: CASREEPLGQYF.